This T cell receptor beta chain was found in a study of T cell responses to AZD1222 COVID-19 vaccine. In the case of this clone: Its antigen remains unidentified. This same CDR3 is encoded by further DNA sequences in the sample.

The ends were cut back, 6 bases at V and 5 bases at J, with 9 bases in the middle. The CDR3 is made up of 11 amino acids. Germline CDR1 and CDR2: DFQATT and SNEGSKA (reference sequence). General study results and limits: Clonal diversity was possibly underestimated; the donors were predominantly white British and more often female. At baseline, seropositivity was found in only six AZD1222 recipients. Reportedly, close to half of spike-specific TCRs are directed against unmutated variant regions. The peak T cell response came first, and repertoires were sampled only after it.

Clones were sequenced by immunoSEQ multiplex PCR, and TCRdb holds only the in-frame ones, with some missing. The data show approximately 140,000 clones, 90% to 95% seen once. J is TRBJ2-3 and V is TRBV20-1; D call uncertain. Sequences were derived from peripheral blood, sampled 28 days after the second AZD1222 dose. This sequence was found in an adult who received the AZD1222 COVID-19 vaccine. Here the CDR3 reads CSASTRDTQYF. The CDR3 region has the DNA TGCAGTGCCAGTACCCGAGATACGCAGTATTTT.